The 17 T cell receptor beta chains below were found in one sample sequenced in a study of cytomegalovirus exposure and HLA in healthy donors. Profiling relied on immunoSEQ multiplex PCR, and the TCRdb table lists in-frame clones only, not all of them. Here the sample spans 150,000 to 200,000 clones, approximately 87% being singletons. Sample: PBMCs. The receptors derive from a woman in her twenties or thirties in good health and CMV-seronegative.

The genes are TRBV19 and TRBJ2-2, with D possibly being TRBD2 (6 bases). This CDR3 is 15 amino acids long. Germline V gene lookup returns CDR1 LNHDA and CDR2 SQIVND (reference sequence). Trimming cost V 5 bases and J 5 bases, with 15 bases left between them. As DNA, the CDR3 is TGTGCCAGTAGTGGGGACGGGAGAGCAACCGGGGAGCTGTTTTTT. Its protein product is CASSGDGRATGELFF.

The chain employs TRBV27 and TRBJ1-2, with D uncertain. This CDR3 comprises 12 residues. The germline V gene encodes CDR1 MNHEY and CDR2 SMNVEV (reference sequence). V was clipped by 6 bases and J by 10 bases, with 15 bases between them. DNA for the CDR3: TGTGCCAGCAGGGATGTACCGGGTCTCTACACCTTC. Its translation: CASRDVPGLYTF.

The chain has TRBV9 and TRBJ1-2; TRBD1 matches 8 bases. The CDR3 totals 14 residues. Trimming took 3 bases from V and 5 from J; bases not matched to a gene: 6. CDR1 is SGDLS, CDR2 YYNGEE, per germline. The CDR3 coding sequence is TGTGCCAGCAGCGCTACAGGGGGGGGTTATGGCTACACCTTC. Encoded protein: CASSATGGGYGYTF.

To note about this clone: Compared with germline, one end of the junction differs, possibly owing to a read error. The gene calls are TRBV11-3 and TRBJ2-3; TRBD1 agrees at 11 bases. Germline CDR1 is SGHNT and CDR2 is YENEEA. The CDR3 loop spans 15 amino acids. CDR3 sequence (DNA): TGTGCCAGCAGCCTAAGGACAGGGGGCACCGATACGCAGTATTTT. Translated, it gives CASSLRTGGTDTQYF.

This clone has a handful of counts. The rearrangement uses TRBV2 and TRBJ2-3, with D possibly matching TRBD2 (5 bases). The V gene lost 6 bases and the J gene lost 2 bases, with 12 bases spanning the gap. The CDR3 is made up of 14 amino acids. CDR1 is SNHLY and CDR2 is FYNNEI in the germline V gene. In nucleotides, the CDR3 is TGTGCCAGCAGGGGCAGGAGGTCCACAGATACGCAGTATTTT. This gives the protein CASRGRRSTDTQYF.

The CDR3 region is CATSTAQGVKRFPFF. The DNA of the CDR3 is TGTGCCACCAGCACGGCACAGGGTGTGAAGAGATTTCCTTTCTTT. The V gene is TRBV15, the J gene TRBJ1-1; possible D gene TRBD1, 6 bases. Between the trimmed V and J ends, which lost 4 bases and 12 bases, there was a span of 24 bases. From germline, CDR1 is LNHNV and CDR2 YYDKDF (reference sequence). The CDR3 is 15 amino acids.

V and J are TRBV5-1 and TRBJ1-1, with a possible D match to TRBD1 (5 bases). CDR1 is SGHRS and CDR2 is YFSETQ in the germline V gene. The CDR3 is 14 amino acids. V lost 1 base and J lost 4, with 11 bases in between. The CDR3 region is CASSLNQGRTEAFF. CDR3 in DNA: TGCGCCAGCAGCTTGAACCAGGGCCGCACTGAAGCTTTCTTT. Full variable domain (missing parts from reference TRBV5-1 and TRBJ1-1): KAGVTQTPRYLIKTRGQQVTLSCSPISGHRSVSWYQQTPGQGLQFLFEYFSETQRNKGNFPGRFSGRQFSNSRSEMNVSTLELGDSALYLCASSLNQGRTEAFFGQGTRLTVV.

The rearrangement uses TRBV7-2 and TRBJ2-3; 9 positions match TRBD2. CDR1 is SGHTA and CDR2 is FQGNSA in the germline V gene. The V segment lost 2 bases and the J segment 5 bases; nucleotides outside the gene matches: 11. The CDR3 has 17 residues. The CDR3 protein is CASSLRGGGGAGDTQYF. CDR3 coding DNA: TGTGCCAGCAGCTTAAGGGGCGGCGGGGGGGCCGGAGATACGCAGTATTTT.

The rearrangement links TRBV6-6 to TRBJ2-2; a weak D match, TRBD2 (5 bases). Germline CDR1 is MNHNY and CDR2 is SVGAGI (reference sequence). This CDR3 contains 16 residues. The V end lost 0 bases, the J end lost 2 bases, and 10 bases lay between the germline ends. In DNA, the CDR3 is TGTGCCAGCAGTTACTCGAGGGCAGTCAACACCGGGGAGCTGTTTTTT. Its translation is CASSYSRAVNTGELFF.

This chain connects TRBV4-1 to TRBJ2-4; 9 bases match TRBD1. With 1 base clipped from V and 15 bases from J, the junction kept 13 bases outside the gene matches. CDR3 length equals 15 residues. Germline V lookup: CDR1 MGHRA, CDR2 YSYEKL. The CDR3, as DNA: TGCGCCAGCAGCCAAGCGTTGGGACAGGGTTTTATCTTGTACTTC. It yields the protein CASSQALGQGFILYF.

This clone was observed a handful of times. V is TRBV6-1 and J is TRBJ1-1; 7 positions match TRBD1. CDR1 is MNHNS, CDR2 SASEGT, per germline. The CDR3 totals 13 residues. The V and J ends lost 2 bases and 5 bases, in that order; junction bases with no gene match: 2. The CDR3: CASSESRGTEAFF. DNA for the CDR3: TGTGCCAGCAGTGAATCCAGGGGGACTGAAGCTTTCTTT.

CDR3 loop: CASSTVDNSPLHF. The DNA for the CDR3 is TGTGCCAGCAGTACCGTAGATAATTCACCCCTCCACTTT. This sequence joins TRBV6-1 and TRBJ1-6; D call uncertain. The CDR3 covers 13 residues. Trimming stripped 5 bases from V and 5 bases from J, with 7 bases between. Germline CDR1 and CDR2: MNHNS and SASEGT.

The chain uses TRBV12-5 and TRBJ1-5, with 9 bases aligning to TRBD1. Trimming at V came to 5 bases and at J to 1 base, leaving 15 bases not matched to a gene. Germline V lookup: CDR1 LGHNT, CDR2 FRNRAP. The CDR3 runs 19 residues. The CDR3 loop is CASGTPTNTGGGSNQPQHF. CDR3 coding DNA: TGTGCTAGTGGTACGCCGACCAATACAGGGGGCGGGAGCAATCAGCCCCAGCATTTT.

The rearrangement joins TRBV5-1 to TRBJ2-6; 7 bases match TRBD1. The CDR3 runs 19 residues. Germline V gene sequence: CDR1 SGHRS, CDR2 YFSETQ. Losses at the gene ends were 3 bases for V and 0 bases for J; bases not matched to a gene: 12. This chain's CDR3 is CASSSILTGKFSGANVLTF. The CDR3 nucleotides read TGCGCCAGCAGCTCCATACTGACAGGGAAGTTCTCTGGGGCCAACGTCCTGACTTTC.

The chain recombines TRBV5-6 with TRBJ2-7, with a weak D call TRBD1 (6 bases). The V gene's germline CDR1 is SGHDT and CDR2 YYEEEE. The V gene lost 4 bases and the J gene lost 3 bases, with 26 bases spanning the gap. The CDR3 is made up of 18 amino acids. The CDR3 sequence is CASSGLEQGVIGNYEQYF. The CDR3 nucleotides are TGTGCCAGCAGCGGATTAGAACAGGGAGTAATTGGTAACTACGAGCAGTACTTC.

Only one count was recorded for this clone. This chain links TRBV5-4 with TRBJ1-1; D is ambiguous. The CDR3 is made up of 11 amino acids. Germline loops: CDR1 SGHNT, CDR2 YYREEE (reference sequence). V lost 4 bases to trimming and J lost 3 bases, with 4 bases between them. In DNA, the CDR3 is TGTGCCAGCAGCAGCGACACTGAAGCTTTCTTT. Translating gives CASSSDTEAFF.

The chain joins TRBV19 to TRBJ1-1, with D uncertain. Germline CDR1 is LNHDA and CDR2 is SQIVND (reference sequence). The V and J ends lost 3 bases and 2 bases respectively, with 10 bases between them. The CDR3 runs 14 residues. The CDR3 nucleotides read TGTGCCAGTAGTATTGCGGACTCTAACACTGAAGCTTTCTTT. Translation: CASSIADSNTEAFF.